This TCR beta chain was recovered during a study of shared clonotypes between healthy human individuals. The table came from immunoSEQ multiplex PCR; TCRdb's copy has only in-frame clones and leaves some out. This table has just over 2,000,000 clones, roughly 95% appearing once. The TCR comes from a man younger than 35 in good health. Sequences were obtained from naive CD4+ T cells sorted from blood. Subset denoted: CD45RA+ positively selected.

This chain's CDR3 is CAISTGTGDEQYF. Written as DNA, the CDR3 is TGTGCCATCAGCACCGGGACAGGGGACGAGCAGTACTTC. The J gene is TRBJ2-7, the V gene TRBV10-3; TRBD1 agrees at 10 bases. The CDR3 runs 13 residues. V trimming: 6 bases; J trimming: 5 bases; junction bases outside the gene matches: 4. The germline V gene has CDR1 ENHRY and CDR2 SYGVKD.